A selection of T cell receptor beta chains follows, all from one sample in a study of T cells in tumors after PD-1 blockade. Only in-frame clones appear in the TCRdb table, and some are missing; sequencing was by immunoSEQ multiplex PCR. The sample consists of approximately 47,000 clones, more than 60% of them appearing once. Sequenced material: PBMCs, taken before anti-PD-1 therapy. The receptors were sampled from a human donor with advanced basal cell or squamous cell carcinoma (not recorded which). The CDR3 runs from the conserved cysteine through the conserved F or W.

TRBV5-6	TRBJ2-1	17	CASSLATSGGSYNEQFF
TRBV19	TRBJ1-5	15	CATQTKDRDNQPQHF
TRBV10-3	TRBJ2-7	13	CAISESGGYEQYF
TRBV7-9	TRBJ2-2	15	CASSPINSIGGELFF
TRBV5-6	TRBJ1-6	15	CASSTGTRRSSPLHF
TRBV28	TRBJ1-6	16	CASSLGDFSYNSPLHF
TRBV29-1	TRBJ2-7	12	CSAQTGGYEQYF
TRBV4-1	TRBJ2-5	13	CASSPAPSGAQYF
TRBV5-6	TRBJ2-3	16	CASSPRTPMTADTQYF
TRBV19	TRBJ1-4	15	CASSVRQTWDEKLFF
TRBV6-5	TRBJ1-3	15	CASRKTGGDGNTIYF
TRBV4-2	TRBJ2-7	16	CASSPLEGGALSEQYF
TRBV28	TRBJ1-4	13	CASKTATNEKLFF
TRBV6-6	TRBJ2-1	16	CASSPRGSGEYNEQFF
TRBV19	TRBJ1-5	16	CASSITSDISNQPQHF
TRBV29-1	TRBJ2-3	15	CSVEEGGASTDTQYF
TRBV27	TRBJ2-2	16	CASSFFGGAATGELFF
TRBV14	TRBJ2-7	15	CASSQDLGQTYEQYF
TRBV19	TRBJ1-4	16	CASKRSSGGLGEKLFF
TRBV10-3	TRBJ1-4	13	CAIRGTGGEKLFF
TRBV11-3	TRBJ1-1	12	CASSSHRGEAFF
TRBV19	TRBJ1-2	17	CASSKYSGRDTKRGYTF
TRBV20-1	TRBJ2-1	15	CSASPGKSSYNEQFF
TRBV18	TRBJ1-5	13	CASSPSLNQPQHF
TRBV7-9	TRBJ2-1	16	CASSLAPASGVNEQFF
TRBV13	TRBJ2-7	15	CASSSRDFTMDEQYF
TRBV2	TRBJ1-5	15	CASSGGGSSNQPQHF
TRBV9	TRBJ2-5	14	CASSEGGTTKTQYF
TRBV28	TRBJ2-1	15	CASITRDRGYNEQFF
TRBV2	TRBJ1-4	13	CASNMGMNEKLFF
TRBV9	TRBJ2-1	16	CASSRRTSGMYNEQFF
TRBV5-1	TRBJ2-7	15	CASSRGNDGGYEQYF
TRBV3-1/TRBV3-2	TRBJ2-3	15	CASSQDLTGGYTQYF
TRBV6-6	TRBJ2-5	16	CASSYTSPGYQETQYF
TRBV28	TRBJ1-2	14	CASSLDRGRDGYTF
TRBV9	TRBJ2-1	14	CASSGTASYNEQFF
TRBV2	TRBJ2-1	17	CASRPGLAFFAYNEQFF
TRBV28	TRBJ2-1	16	CASSRSGTGGWNEQFF
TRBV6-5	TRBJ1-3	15	CASSYTLGAGNTIYF
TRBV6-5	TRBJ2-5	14	CASKQGLTLETQYF
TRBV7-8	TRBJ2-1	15	CASSTLDGSYNEQFF
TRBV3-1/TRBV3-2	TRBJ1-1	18	CASSQDFTSSAANTEAFF
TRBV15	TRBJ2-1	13	CATSPGQNNEQFF
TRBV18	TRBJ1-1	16	CASSPRQDLPNTEAFF
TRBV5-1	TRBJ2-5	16	CASRNGLAGDQETQYF
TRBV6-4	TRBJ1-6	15	CASSEVTGGNSPLHF
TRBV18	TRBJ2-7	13	CASSPPQGIEQYF
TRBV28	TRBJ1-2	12	CASTTGGYGYTF
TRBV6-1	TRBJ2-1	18	CASSEKSLAGEGPLEQFF
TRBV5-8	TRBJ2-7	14	CASRPQDRSYEQYF
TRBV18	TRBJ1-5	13	CASSPSLSEPQHF
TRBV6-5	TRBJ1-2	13	CASSQTGGNGYTF
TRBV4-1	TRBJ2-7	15	CASSQYRDSPYEQYF
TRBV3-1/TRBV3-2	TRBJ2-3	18	CASSQVTVAGGVTDTQYF
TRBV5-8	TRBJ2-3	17	CASSYLGGLAGTDTQYF
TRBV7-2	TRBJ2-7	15	CASSLRQDNNYEQYF
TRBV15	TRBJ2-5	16	CATSRDTMGLGETQYF
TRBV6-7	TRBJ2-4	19	CASTLPGQGRTRAKNIQYF